This T cell receptor (beta chain) was observed in a study of graft-versus-host responses after intestinal transplantation. About the research overall: Induction using anti-thymocyte globulin, followed by tacrolimus and steroids for around 3 years, was given to all recipients.

As to this clone: Antigen: not known.

Per germline, CDR1 SGHVS and CDR2 FQNEAQ. V lost 7 bases, J lost 2 bases, and 15 bases lay in between. There are 15 residues in the CDR3. TCRdb's copy holds only in-frame clones and misses some; the assay was immunoSEQ multiplex PCR. This repertoire shows about 89,000 clones, 85% to 95% found once; its top ten account for 2%. Study results and caveats: In patients with graft-donor T cell macrochimerism, allograft graft-versus-host to host-versus-graft clonal ratios were high.

The clonotype was recovered from a human donor who received an intestinal transplant. The sample here was unstimulated CD8+ T cells sorted from spleen or lymph node cells, taken before intestinal transplant. The gene calls are TRBV7-8 and TRBJ2-1, with D maybe TRBD1 (6 bases). CDR3 protein: CASTRTVYTYNEQFF. DNA of the CDR3: TGTGCCAGCACCCGGACAGTCTATACCTACAATGAGCAGTTCTTC. Supplemented by reference TRBV7-8 and TRBJ2-1, the full variable domain reads GAGVSQSPRYKVAKRGQDVALRCDPISGHVSLFWYQQALGQGPEFLTYFQNEAQLDKSGLPSDRFFAERPEGSVSTLKIQRTQQEDSAVYLCASTRTVYTYNEQFFGPGTRLTVL.